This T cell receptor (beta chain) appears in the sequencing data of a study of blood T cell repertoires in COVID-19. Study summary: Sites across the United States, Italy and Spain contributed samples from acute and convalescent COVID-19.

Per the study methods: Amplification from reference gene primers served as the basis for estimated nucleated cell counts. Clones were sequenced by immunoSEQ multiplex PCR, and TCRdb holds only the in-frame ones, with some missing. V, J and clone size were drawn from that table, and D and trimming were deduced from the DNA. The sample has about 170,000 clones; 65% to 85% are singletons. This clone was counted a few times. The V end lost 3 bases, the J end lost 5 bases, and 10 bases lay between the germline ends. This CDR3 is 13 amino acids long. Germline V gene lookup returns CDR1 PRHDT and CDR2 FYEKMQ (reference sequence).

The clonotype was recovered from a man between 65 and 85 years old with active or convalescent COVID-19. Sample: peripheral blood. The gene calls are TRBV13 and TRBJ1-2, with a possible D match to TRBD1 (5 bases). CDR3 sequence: CASSLGGGYGYTF. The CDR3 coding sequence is TGTGCCAGCAGCTTGGGGGGAGGGTATGGCTACACCTTC.